Below, 13 T cell receptor beta chains from the same sample are listed, as sequenced in a study of graft-versus-host responses after intestinal transplantation. Their specific antigens are unknown. TCRdb's table, derived via immunoSEQ multiplex PCR, lists solely in-frame clones and lacks some. The table lists tens of thousands of clones, around 90% of them singletons. The sequencing used unstimulated CD8+ T cells sorted from spleen or lymph node cells, collected before intestinal transplant. The receptors were gathered from a human donor who received an intestinal transplant.

CDR3 loop: CASNPTGEGQPQHF. In DNA form, the CDR3 reads TGTGCCAGCAATCCCACAGGGGAGGGACAGCCCCAGCATTTT. V and J are TRBV28 and TRBJ1-5; 7 bases are a match to TRBD1. Germline trimming cut 7 bases from V and 7 bases from J; bases unmatched to any gene: 10. The CDR3 extends over 14 amino acids. Germline assignment: CDR1 MDHEN and CDR2 SYDVKM. Variable domain in full (rest from reference TRBV28 and TRBJ1-5): DVKVTQSSRYLVKRTGEKVFLECVQDMDHENMFWYRQDPGLGLRLIYFSYDVKMKEKGDIPEGYSVSREKKERFSLILESASTNQTSMYLCASNPTGEGQPQHFGDGTRLSIL.

V and J are TRBV10-1 and TRBJ2-5; TRBD1 aligns across 9 bases. Per germline, CDR1 WNHNN and CDR2 SYGVQD (reference sequence). Trimming removed 8 bases from V and 2 bases from J; junction bases left unmatched: 3. This CDR3 spans 13 amino acids. Here the CDR3 reads CASAGTGQETQYF. The CDR3 bases are TGCGCCAGCGCCGGGACAGGGCAAGAGACCCAGTACTTC.

V and J are TRBV6-5 and TRBJ1-1; D unresolved. Germline V gene lookup returns CDR1 MNHEY and CDR2 SVGAGI. Trimming took off 8 bases at V and 1 base at J, with 14 bases between the two ends. This CDR3 contains 14 residues. Here the CDR3 reads CASSRLPGNTEAFF. The CDR3 nucleotides read TGTGCCAGCTCGAGGCTACCGGGGAACACTGAAGCTTTCTTT.

This clone has only a few counts. V and J are TRBV18 and TRBJ2-7; unclear D gene. V lost 3 bases, J lost 3 bases, and 9 bases lay in between. Germline-derived CDR1 and CDR2 are KGHSH and LQKENI. The CDR3 contains 13 residues. CDR3 sequence (DNA): TGTGCCAGCTCACCCTTCCCCGACTACGAGCAGTACTTC. Translation: CASSPFPDYEQYF.

The chain carries TRBV9 and TRBJ2-2, with 10 bases fitting TRBD2. Germline V gene sequence: CDR1 SGDLS, CDR2 YYNGEE. The CDR3 is 15 amino acids. V shed 2 bases, J shed 6 bases, and the junction held 4 bases outside the gene matches. The CDR3 DNA is TGTGCCAGCAGCGTCGGAGCGGGGGGGCCCGGGGAGCTGTTTTTT. Translated, it gives CASSVGAGGPGELFF.

The rearrangement uses TRBV10-1 and TRBJ1-1; TRBD1 is a possible D gene (6 bases). Trimming removed 4 bases at V and 1 base at J, with 13 bases between. CDR3 length: 15 amino acids. Germline V gene data show CDR1 as WNHNN and CDR2 as SYGVQD (reference sequence). CDR3 region: CASSAGGGGNTEAFF. The CDR3 nucleotides read TGCGCCAGCAGTGCTGGGGGAGGGGGGAACACTGAAGCTTTCTTT.

Comments on this clone: Other DNA sequences in the sample encode the same CDR3. The chain recombines TRBV14 with TRBJ2-1, with no clear D. The V end was cut by 2 bases, the J end by 3 bases, with 20 bases between. The CDR3 sequence is 18 residues long. Per germline, CDR1 SGHDN and CDR2 FVKESK. DNA of the CDR3: TGTGCCAGCAGCCAACTTCCTATCGGCATCCGATACTACAATGAGCAGTTCTTC. Its translation: CASSQLPIGIRYYNEQFF. Looking up the rest from reference TRBV14 and TRBJ2-1 gives the full variable domain: EAGVTQFPSHSVIEKGQTVTLRCDPISGHDNLYWYRRVMGKEIKFLLHFVKESKQDESGMPNNRFLAERTGGTYSTLKVQPAELEDSGVYFCASSQLPIGIRYYNEQFFGPGTRLTVL.

The rearrangement links TRBV15 to TRBJ1-4; D possibly corresponds to TRBD1 (5 bases). V lost 8 bases and J 0 bases, leaving 7 bases between the germline ends. The CDR3 loop spans 13 amino acids. Germline CDR1 is LNHNV and CDR2 is YYDKDF (reference sequence). CDR3 sequence (DNA): TGTGCCACCCAGGGTGCAACTAATGAAAAACTGTTTTTT. It yields the protein CATQGATNEKLFF.

The genes are TRBV7-9 and TRBJ2-7; D might be TRBD2 (7 bases). Trimming took 3 bases from V and 4 from J, leaving 10 bases between them. CDR3 length equals 13 residues. Germline V gene sequence: CDR1 SEHNR, CDR2 FQNEAQ (reference sequence). The CDR3 reads CASSFGGQYEQYF. CDR3 sequence (DNA): TGTGCCAGCAGCTTCGGGGGGCAATACGAGCAGTACTTC. Combining the CDR3 with reference TRBV7-9 and TRBJ2-7 gives the whole variable domain DTGVSQNPRHKITKRGQNVTFRCDPISEHNRLYWYRQTLGQGPEFLTYFQNEAQLEKSRLLSDRFSAERPKGSFSTLEIQRTEQGDSAMYLCASSFGGQYEQYFGPGTRLTVT.

This clone was seen once. J is TRBJ2-1 and V is TRBV19; 8 bases match TRBD1. This CDR3 spans 13 amino acids. V lost 3 bases, J lost 7 bases, and 2 bases stayed unmatched. CDR1 and CDR2 (germline): LNHDA, SQIVND (reference sequence). The CDR3 spells CASSIRDRNEQFF. As DNA, the CDR3 is TGTGCCAGTAGTATCAGGGACAGGAATGAGCAGTTCTTC.

This clone appeared a single time. The rearrangement uses TRBV7-9 and TRBJ2-7; 10 bases match TRBD2. V gave up 5 bases and J gave up 5 bases; unmatched junction bases: 9. CDR3 length: 15 amino acids. The germline gives CDR1 SEHNR, CDR2 FQNEAQ (reference sequence). Here the CDR3 reads CASSTRTSGGDEQYF. As DNA, the CDR3 is TGTGCCAGCAGCACCCGGACTAGCGGAGGGGACGAGCAGTACTTC.

The chain has TRBV5-4 and TRBJ2-1; TRBD1 aligns across 10 bases. J gave up 10 bases and V 1 base, and 8 bases lay outside the gene matches. CDR3 length equals 15 residues. Germline CDR1 reads SGHNT; CDR2 reads YYREEE (reference sequence). CDR3 region: CASSLRDRGNLEQFF. DNA for the CDR3: TGTGCCAGCAGCTTGAGGGACAGGGGTAATTTGGAGCAGTTCTTC.

This chain's CDR3 is CSAPQGVGYNEQFF. The CDR3 nucleotides are TGCAGCGCACCCCAGGGGGTTGGGTACAATGAGCAGTTCTTC. This chain uses TRBV29-1 with TRBJ2-1; 7 positions match TRBD1. The V gene end was trimmed by 7 bases and the J gene end by 4 bases; junction bases not matched to a gene: 10. The CDR3 extends over 14 amino acids. Germline V CDR1 and CDR2: SQVTM, ANQGSEA.